The 18 T cell receptor beta chains below all came from one sample that was sequenced in a study of cytomegalovirus exposure and HLA in healthy donors. PCR used 60 Vbeta primers and 13 Jbeta primers. Clones were sequenced by immunoSEQ multiplex PCR, and TCRdb holds only the in-frame ones, with some missing. This table holds approximately 150,000 clones. The specimen was PBMCs. Receptors originate from a woman in her 40s in good health and CMV-seronegative.

The J gene is TRBJ1-1, the V gene TRBV28; maybe TRBD1 (5 bases). The V gene's germline CDR1 is MDHEN and CDR2 SYDVKM. Trimming took off 8 bases at V and 7 bases at J, with 23 bases between the two ends. The CDR3 sequence is 15 residues long. The CDR3 spells CASGPPRRGTREAFF. CDR3 coding DNA: TGTGCCAGCGGTCCCCCGAGGAGGGGTACCCGTGAAGCTTTCTTT.

This chain links TRBV19 with TRBJ2-3, with TRBD1 identical over 8 bases. CDR1 and CDR2 (germline): LNHDA, SQIVND (reference sequence). V lost 3 bases and J lost 7; bases outside the gene matches: 6. This CDR3 spans 14 amino acids. CDR3 amino acids: CASSISQGANTQYF. The CDR3 DNA is TGTGCCAGTAGTATTAGCCAGGGGGCGAATACGCAGTATTTT.

This chain uses TRBV9 with TRBJ1-6, with TRBD1 matching over 8 bases. CDR3 length equals 18 residues. J gave up 0 bases and V 4 bases, and 9 bases lay outside the gene matches. CDR1 SGDLS and CDR2 YYNGEE come from the germline V gene. CDR3 in DNA: TGTGCCAGCAGCCTTGGACAGGGTCAGAGCTCCTATAATTCACCCCTCCACTTT. The encoded protein is CASSLGQGQSSYNSPLHF.

The chain employs TRBV7-9 and TRBJ1-1; TRBD1 aligns across 8 bases. CDR1 is SEHNR and CDR2 is FQNEAQ in the germline V gene (reference sequence). The CDR3 spans 14 residues. J lost 5 bases, V lost 3 bases, and 5 bases had no gene match. CDR3 bases: TGTGCCAGCAGCTTCACAGGGGGAGGAACTGAAGCTTTCTTT. It translates to CASSFTGGGTEAFF. The full variable domain, with the rest looked up from reference TRBV7-9 and TRBJ1-1, is DTGVSQNPRHKITKRGQNVTFRCDPISEHNRLYWYRQTLGQGPEFLTYFQNEAQLEKSRLLSDRFSAERPKGSFSTLEIQRTEQGDSAMYLCASSFTGGGTEAFFGQGTRLTVV.

The chain links TRBV27 to TRBJ1-5, with 11 bases that match TRBD1. Germline values: CDR1 MNHEY, CDR2 SMNVEV (reference sequence). With 5 bases clipped from V and 4 bases from J, the junction kept 10 bases outside the gene matches. The CDR3 runs 17 residues. For the CDR3, the DNA is TGTGCCAGCAGTACCCGGGACAGGGGGTGGTTAAATCAGCCCCAGCATTTT. The encoded protein is CASSTRDRGWLNQPQHF.

The chain joins TRBV9 to TRBJ2-3, with TRBD1 identical over 7 bases. Germline CDR1 is SGDLS and CDR2 is YYNGEE. CDR3 length equals 17 residues. V lost 4 bases to trimming and J lost 0 bases; unmatched junction nucleotides: 11. The CDR3 is CASSFSSGTASTDTQYF. The CDR3 DNA reads as TGTGCCAGCAGCTTCTCCTCCGGGACAGCCAGCACAGATACGCAGTATTTT.

The CDR3 DNA reads as TGTGCCAGCAGTTCCCGGACAGGGAACACTGAAGCTTTCTTT. This encodes CASSSRTGNTEAFF. The chain links TRBV6-6 to TRBJ1-1, with 7 bases lining up with TRBD1. V shed 4 bases, J shed 1 base, and the junction held 3 bases outside the gene matches. The CDR3 is made up of 14 amino acids. Germline-derived CDR1 and CDR2 are MNHNY and SVGAGI (reference sequence).

With respect to this clone: Because the CDR3 is missing its conserved closing phenylalanine or tryptophan, this is likely a read error. J is TRBJ1-2 and V is TRBV2, with D unclear. CDR3 length: 13 amino acids. Germline values: CDR1 SNHLY, CDR2 FYNNEI. The V end lost 2 bases, the J end lost 8 bases, and 12 bases lay between the germline ends. Here the CDR3 DNA reads TGTGCCAGCAGTGAACCGGGCCAGCGGGGCTACACCCTC. Translation: CASSEPGQRGYTL.

The V gene is TRBV10-3, the J gene TRBJ1-2; 7 nucleotides line up with TRBD1. V trimming: 8 bases; J trimming: 1 base; junction bases outside the gene matches: 7. Germline V gene data show CDR1 as ENHRY and CDR2 as SYGVKD. The CDR3 is made up of 14 amino acids. The CDR3 coding sequence is TGTGCCATCGGACAGACAGGGTTTAACTATGGCTACACCTTC. Its translation is CAIGQTGFNYGYTF.

This chain links TRBV7-9 with TRBJ1-1; 8 bases are shared with TRBD1. With 5 bases clipped from V and 1 base from J, the junction kept 3 bases outside the gene matches. This CDR3 is built from 14 residues. Germline assignment: CDR1 SEHNR and CDR2 FQNEAQ (reference sequence). As DNA, the CDR3 is TGTGCCAGCAGCGTCGGGACAGGGAACACTGAAGCTTTCTTT. This sequence encodes CASSVGTGNTEAFF. Variable domain in full (rest from reference TRBV7-9 and TRBJ1-1): DTGVSQNPRHKITKRGQNVTFRCDPISEHNRLYWYRQTLGQGPEFLTYFQNEAQLEKSRLLSDRFSAERPKGSFSTLEIQRTEQGDSAMYLCASSVGTGNTEAFFGQGTRLTVV.

The CDR3 DNA is TGTGCCAGCAGCTTAGCGGGGATCAACACCGGGGAGCTGTTTTTT. Translating gives CASSLAGINTGELFF. V usage is TRBV7-3 and J usage is TRBJ2-2; D possibly corresponds to TRBD2 (6 bases). The CDR3 has 15 amino acids. The V gene lost 2 bases and the J gene lost 2 bases, with 9 bases spanning the gap. Germline V gene data show CDR1 as SGHTA and CDR2 as FQGTGA.

This chain uses TRBV19 with TRBJ2-6; D possibly corresponds to TRBD2 (5 bases). CDR1 and CDR2 from the germline V gene are LNHDA and SQIVND (reference sequence). CDR3 length: 20 residues. The CDR3 here is CATSAPGVVSSDSGANVLTF. DNA for the CDR3: TGTGCAACATCCGCCCCCGGGGTAGTATCATCAGACTCTGGGGCCAACGTCCTGACTTTC.

The chain carries TRBV5-5 and TRBJ1-2; D unclear. The CDR3 extends over 13 amino acids. Germline assignment: CDR1 SGHKS and CDR2 YYEKEE (reference sequence). V was shortened by 2 bases and J by 3 bases, with 8 bases between the two germline ends. CDR3 in amino acids: CASSFPGYYGYTF. For the CDR3, the DNA is TGTGCCAGCAGCTTTCCCGGTTACTATGGCTACACCTTC. Supplemented by reference TRBV5-5 and TRBJ1-2, the full variable domain reads DAGVTQSPTHLIKTRGQQVTLRCSPISGHKSVSWYQQVLGQGPQFIFQYYEKEERGRGNFPDRFSARQFPNYSSELNVNALLLGDSALYLCASSFPGYYGYTFGSGTRLTVV.

CDR3 nucleotides: TGTGCCAGCGAAACGTCAGGGGGCTCGAACACTGAAGCTTTCTTT. This gives the protein CASETSGGSNTEAFF. The genes are TRBV6-5 and TRBJ1-1; the match to TRBD1 covers 8 bases. The length of the CDR3 is 15 residues. Looked up from germline, CDR1 is MNHEY and CDR2 is SVGAGI. J was trimmed by 1 base and V by 8 bases; bases with no gene match: 9.

This sequence joins TRBV15 and TRBJ1-6; possible D gene TRBD1, 6 bases. CDR1 and CDR2 from the germline V gene are LNHNV and YYDKDF (reference sequence). The CDR3 sequence is 13 residues long. Trimming removed 8 bases from V and 8 bases from J, with 13 bases in between. CDR3 in DNA: TGTGCCACCCGACAGGATCTTTATTCACCCCTCCACTTT. It yields the protein CATRQDLYSPLHF. Combining the CDR3 with reference TRBV15 and TRBJ1-6 gives the whole variable domain DAMVIQNPRYQVTQFGKPVTLSCSQTLNHNVMYWYQQKSSQAPKLLFHYYDKDFNNEADTPDNFQSRRPNTSFCFLDIRSPGLGDTAMYLCATRQDLYSPLHFGNGTRLTVT.

J is TRBJ1-2 and V is TRBV6-5; 8 bases are a match to TRBD1. This CDR3 comprises 14 residues. J was trimmed by 2 bases and V by 7 bases; bases with no gene match: 6. Germline loops: CDR1 MNHEY, CDR2 SVGAGI. The CDR3 region is CASTHGQGNYGYTF. The DNA for the CDR3 is TGTGCCAGCACCCATGGACAGGGCAACTATGGCTACACCTTC.

J is TRBJ1-2 and V is TRBV28; no firm D call. In germline, CDR1 is MDHEN, CDR2 SYDVKM. V gave up 3 bases and J gave up 0 bases, with 11 bases separating them. The CDR3 length is 15 residues. The CDR3: CASSLSRTTNYGYTF. Here the CDR3 DNA reads TGTGCCAGCAGTTTGTCCCGGACTACTAACTATGGCTACACCTTC.

The chain employs TRBV7-8 and TRBJ1-2; possible D gene TRBD1, 6 bases. Germline V CDR1 and CDR2: SGHVS, FQNEAQ. Trimming left V 5 bases short and J 0 bases short, with 10 bases between. The length of the CDR3 is 14 residues. CDR3: CASSQQGSNYGYTF. CDR3 nucleotides: TGTGCCAGCAGCCAACAGGGCTCTAACTATGGCTACACCTTC.